This TCR beta chain is from a study of regulatory T cells in long-lasting Graves disease (dated by TCRdb to the early 2020s). Describing the broader study: Persistent Graves' disease was defined as antithyroid drug treatment for over 5 years with persistently positive TSH receptor autoantibodies. Patients with persistent Graves' disease were compared with patients with newly diagnosed Graves' disease using TCR sequencing and RNA sequencing of peripheral blood. The study was conducted in China and was registered as a clinical trial. TCR sequencing covered around 13 persistent and approximately 20 newly diagnosed Graves' disease patients, some 35 samples in total. In the clinical cohort, patients with persistent Graves' disease had used antithyroid drugs for an average of about 9.3 years.

Between the V and J ends, shortened by 8 bases and 4 bases respectively, the junction contains 15 bases. Via the germline V gene (reference sequence), CDR1 is MNHEY and CDR2 SMNVEV. Including cysteine and phenylalanine, the CDR3 has 13 amino acids. CDR3 DNA only is kept here, 39 bases in frame from base 1. Study-wide findings and limitations: Only peripheral blood was studied, because thyroid tissue, the primary lesion, was inaccessible. TRBV28, TRBJ1-2 and TRBJ2-5 were preferentially used in persistent disease, while TRBV20-1 and TRBJ2-1 were favored in newly diagnosed disease. Compared with newly diagnosed patients, persistent Graves' disease patients had lower TCR Shannon entropy and fewer highly expanded clones, which suggests clonal expansion. Only the TCR beta chain was sequenced and analyzed. As a limitation, the authors acknowledged that the small sample size may reduce accuracy. A larger number of public clonotypes was shared among persistent patients (over 2,500) than among newly diagnosed patients (around 870).

To prepare the library, multiplex PCR was applied. For sequencing, an Illumina HiSeq 4000 was employed. To build TCR beta libraries, CDR3 regions were amplified by Arm-PCR using iRepertoire HTBI primers. PCR products were gel purified before sequencing. The authors' analysis ran thus. Gene usage analysis of CDR3 amino acid clonotypes used the 60 to 75 TRBV and approximately 13 TRBJ segments found across samples. COPE and FqMerger were used to merge the filtered high-quality paired reads into contigs. BLAST was used to align contigs to IMGT TRBV, TRBD and TRBJ reference genes, and CDR3 was defined according to IMGT. Highly expanded clones were defined as clonotypes with a frequency above 0.1%. Shannon entropy served as the measure of repertoire diversity, while the Gini coefficient captured V-J evenness. A clonotype found in more than one individual was treated as public. Through fastp at Q25 and MiXCR, TCRdb rebuilt clones from the public reads, retaining in-frame beta chains. CDR3 protein duplicates are merged, each entry listing the most common genes and DNA. Here the V and J calls rest on TCRdb's processing, not on the authors' analysis. This sample is represented by hundreds of thousands of distinct CDR3 sequences; roughly a fifth of them were singletons. The top ten hold about 6.6% of the sample.

Sample time point, as interpreted from the label and publication: persistent/refractory GD, antithyroid drugs over 5 years with positive TRAb. For both TCR sequencing and RNA sequencing, RNA was extracted from PBMCs using TRIzol. Graves' disease was diagnosed according to American Thyroid Association guidelines. Recruitment of patients was carried out at an endocrinology department in Xi'an, China. Each patient gave approximately 9 milliliters of peripheral blood, collected in an EDTA anticoagulant tube. Ficoll Paque Plus density gradient separation was used to isolate PBMCs, and no additional T cell sorting was done. RNA quality was checked with an Agilent 2100 Bioanalyzer and agarose gel, and concentration with a NanoDrop 2000. There are many counts of this clonotype. The specificity of this receptor is unknown. The record has no base qualities; no much larger clone is one base away.

Recombination connected TRBV27 to TRBJ2-7; the D gene remains uncertain. The receptor was isolated from a female donor with Graves disease. Sequencing was performed on peripheral blood mononuclear cells (PBMCs), taken when the disease was refractory, from a patient treated with antithyroid drugs. At the DNA level, the sequence is TGTGCCAGCTCCCACCAGCGACTGTACGAGCAGTACTTC. Its protein is CASSHQRLYEQYF.